One sample yielded the 27 T cell receptor beta chains listed below, sequenced in a study of radiation and T cells in renal cell carcinoma. The data were produced by immunoSEQ multiplex PCR, yet TCRdb's version contains in-frame clones alone and is incomplete. The data contain approximately 150,000 clones, approximately 86% of them singletons. Time point indicated: blood 4 weeks post-SBRT, at nephrectomy. This sample's treatment: 15 Gy SBRT to primary tumor, nephrectomy 4 weeks later. Sequencing was performed on blood, taken from a patient whose treatment included radiotherapy and nephrectomy. These receptors originate from a woman in her fifties or sixties with renal cell carcinoma.

In DNA, the CDR3 is TGTGCCAGCAGTGAAGCGGGGACAGGGTTCTTCTTT. It translates to CASSEAGTGFFF. The V call is TRBV6-1, the J call TRBJ1-1; 9 bases are shared with TRBD1. This CDR3 is 12 amino acids long. Unmatched junction bases numbered 4, after V lost 0 bases and J lost 14 bases. The germline V gene encodes CDR1 MNHNS and CDR2 SASEGT.

This rearrangement joins TRBV6-5 to TRBJ1-2; D gene uncertain. Germline loops: CDR1 MNHEY, CDR2 SVGAGI. The CDR3 runs to 14 residues. The V gene lost 4 bases and the J gene lost 8 bases, with 17 bases spanning the gap. Here the CDR3 reads CASSSRTAVGGYTF. The CDR3 bases are TGTGCCAGCAGTTCAAGGACGGCGGTGGGGGGCTACACCTTC.

This clone is a singleton in its sample. The rearrangement links TRBV27 to TRBJ2-3, with TRBD2 matching 7 bases. This CDR3 spans 12 amino acids. J lost 5 bases, V lost 8 bases, and 4 bases had no gene match. Germline loops: CDR1 MNHEY, CDR2 SMNVEV (reference sequence). This CDR3 reads CASRGDLDTQYF. CDR3 DNA sequence: TGTGCCAGCCGGGGGGATTTAGATACGCAGTATTTT.

The chain is built from TRBV11-2 and TRBJ2-3; unclear D gene. The germline gives CDR1 SGHAT, CDR2 FQNNGV. CDR3 size: 13 residues. The germline V and J ends were trimmed by 2 bases and 0 bases, with 3 bases remaining between them. In DNA form, the CDR3 reads TGTGCCAGCAGCTTATTCAGCACAGATACGCAGTATTTT. Amino acids: CASSLFSTDTQYF.

The V and J genes are TRBV6-6 and TRBJ2-7, with D uncertain. V lost 6 bases to trimming and J lost 4 bases, with 19 bases between them. Germline loops: CDR1 MNHNY, CDR2 SVGAGI (reference sequence). The CDR3 has 15 amino acids. CDR3 coding DNA: TGTGCCAGCAGCCCGAACCCTCGGCTGGCATACGAGCAGTACTTC. Protein sequence: CASSPNPRLAYEQYF.

The chain couples TRBV19 to TRBJ2-5, with TRBD1 matching over 7 bases. The CDR3 is made up of 14 amino acids. Germline CDR1 and CDR2: LNHDA and SQIVND (reference sequence). J gave up 4 bases and V 4 bases, and 6 bases lay outside the gene matches. The CDR3 region has the DNA TGTGCCAGTAGTACCAGACAGGGAAGAGAGACCCAGTACTTC. Its protein product is CASSTRQGRETQYF.

The chain joins TRBV15 to TRBJ1-6; 10 bases fit TRBD1. The CDR3 has 15 residues. V was clipped by 3 bases and J by 11 bases; unmatched bases: 7. Germline V gene lookup returns CDR1 LNHNV and CDR2 YYDKDF (reference sequence). The chain's CDR3 is CATSRETGGFTPLHF. For the CDR3, the DNA is TGTGCCACCAGCAGGGAGACAGGGGGCTTTACACCCCTCCACTTT.

The genes are TRBV28 and TRBJ1-2; 8 bases match TRBD1. Germline V gene data show CDR1 as MDHEN and CDR2 as SYDVKM. This CDR3 contains 17 residues. V was clipped by 5 bases and J by 4 bases; unmatched bases: 15. The CDR3 loop reads CASSLPGGAGSGYGYTF. The CDR3 nucleotides read TGTGCCAGCAGTCTCCCAGGGGGCGCTGGGTCTGGCTATGGCTACACCTTC.

The J gene is TRBJ2-3, the V gene TRBV19; TRBD2 matches 8 bases. CDR1 and CDR2 (germline): LNHDA, SQIVND (reference sequence). V was clipped by 8 bases and J by 6 bases; unmatched bases: 13. CDR3 length: 15 residues. DNA of the CDR3: TGTGCCAGTGCCCTCATGAGCGGGGGAGGGGATACGCAGTATTTT. This gives the protein CASALMSGGGDTQYF.

The rearrangement uses TRBV6-6 and TRBJ1-5; a possible D gene is TRBD1 (6 bases). The CDR3 spans 14 residues. The V gene's germline CDR1 is MNHNY and CDR2 SVGAGI (reference sequence). V dropped 2 bases and J dropped 6 bases, with 11 bases sitting between them. CDR3 sequence: CASSYGGSGQPQHF. The DNA of the CDR3 is TGTGCCAGCAGTTACGGGGGCTCGGGTCAGCCCCAGCATTTT.

Here the CDR3 reads CASSLTPYEQYF. In nucleotides, the CDR3 is TGTGCCAGCAGCCTGACCCCGTACGAGCAGTACTTC. This chain connects TRBV7-2 to TRBJ2-7; D remains ambiguous. Trimming stripped 5 bases from V and 4 bases from J, with 9 bases between. The CDR3 is made up of 12 amino acids. The germline CDR1 and CDR2 sequences are SGHTA and FQGNSA.

This clone is a singleton in its sample. The CDR3 reads CSVGLGPNSGNTIYF. The CDR3 bases are TGCAGCGTTGGTCTGGGACCAAACTCTGGAAACACCATATATTTT. This chain links TRBV29-1 with TRBJ1-3; maybe TRBD1 (5 bases). The CDR3 runs 15 residues. The germline V gene encodes CDR1 SQVTM and CDR2 ANQGSEA. V was clipped by 4 bases and J by 0 bases, with 13 bases between them.

On this clone: This specimen includes other DNA sequences encoding the same CDR3. The gene calls are TRBV5-1 and TRBJ1-5; D unclear. Germline V gene data show CDR1 as SGHRS and CDR2 as YFSETQ. The CDR3 totals 13 residues. V lost 0 bases and J lost 4, with 5 bases in between. This chain's CDR3 is CASSLAANQPQHF. The CDR3 DNA sequence: TGCGCCAGCAGCTTGGCTGCTAATCAGCCCCAGCATTTT.

The chain has TRBV11-2 and TRBJ2-2; D uncertain. V shed 5 bases and J shed 3 bases, with 13 bases lying between them. Germline CDR1 and CDR2: SGHAT and FQNNGV. This CDR3 has 15 residues. The CDR3 DNA reads TGTGCCAGCAGCCCTTATCGACCAGACACCGGGGAGCTGTTTTTT. Translated, it gives CASSPYRPDTGELFF.

J is TRBJ2-1 and V is TRBV6-6; a possible D gene is TRBD2 (6 bases). The CDR3 covers 14 residues. Germline V gene sequence: CDR1 MNHNY, CDR2 SVGAGI (reference sequence). The V gene lost 6 bases and the J gene lost 8 bases, with 17 bases spanning the gap. The DNA for the CDR3 is TGTGCCAGCAGCTTGGTGACCCGGAGGGATGAGCAGTTCTTC. Its protein is CASSLVTRRDEQFF.

CDR3 coding DNA: TGCGCCAGCGGAGGGACTAACGACTACGAGCAGTACTTC. Its protein product is CASGGTNDYEQYF. This chain joins TRBV10-2 and TRBJ2-7, with 7 bases lining up with TRBD2. The CDR3 runs 13 residues. The V segment lost 8 bases and the J segment 3 bases; nucleotides outside the gene matches: 7. Germline V lookup: CDR1 WSHSY, CDR2 SAAADI.

In DNA, the CDR3 is TGTGCCAGCAGCTTGGGAGCAGAAGGGGGCAGGTACGAGCAGTACTTC. Amino acid sequence: CASSLGAEGGRYEQYF. V gene TRBV5-7 combines with J gene TRBJ2-7, with 7 nucleotides matching TRBD1. TRBV5-7 has ORF status, its function being uncertain. This CDR3 is built from 16 residues. Losses at the gene ends were 0 bases for V and 4 bases for J; bases not matched to a gene: 10.

This clone was recorded only once. The V gene is TRBV10-3, the J gene TRBJ1-2; TRBD1 matches at 9 bases. CDR3 size: 17 residues. The V segment lost 6 bases and the J segment 8 bases; nucleotides outside the gene matches: 19. Germline V gene data show CDR1 as ENHRY and CDR2 as SYGVKD. The CDR3 bases are TGTGCCATCAGCCCCACAGGGGGCGCGTGGATCTTCCCGGGCTACACCTTC. This sequence encodes CAISPTGGAWIFPGYTF.

The chain links TRBV10-3 to TRBJ1-2; TRBD1 matches at 10 bases. The CDR3 spans 14 residues. The germline CDR1 and CDR2 sequences are ENHRY and SYGVKD. Trimming cost V 6 bases and J 5 bases; bases outside gene matches: 6. CDR3 protein: CAISSGTGEYGYTF. CDR3 in DNA: TGTGCCATCAGCTCCGGGACAGGGGAATATGGCTACACCTTC.

CDR3: CASSINQETQYF. The DNA of the CDR3 is TGTGCCAGTAGTATTAACCAAGAGACCCAGTACTTC. The chain joins TRBV19 to TRBJ2-5; D not resolved. The CDR3 runs 12 residues. V lost 3 bases and J lost 0, with 2 bases in between. Germline CDR1 and CDR2: LNHDA and SQIVND (reference sequence).

J is TRBJ2-5 and V is TRBV4-3; D is possibly TRBD1 or TRBD2 (5 bases each). Looked up from germline, CDR1 is LGHNA and CDR2 is YSLEER. Trimming took off 1 base at V and 1 base at J, with 16 bases between the two ends. The CDR3 totals 17 residues. CDR3 in amino acids: CASSQGGSGWAQETQYF. The CDR3 DNA follows: TGCGCCAGCAGCCAAGGGGGGTCAGGGTGGGCCCAAGAGACCCAGTACTTC.

The rearrangement links TRBV7-2 to TRBJ1-2; 7 bases match TRBD1. V shed 1 base and J 5 bases; nucleotides not matched to a gene: 7. The CDR3 consists of 15 residues. Germline-derived CDR1 and CDR2 are SGHTA and FQGNSA. The CDR3 loop reads CASSLGDRVWYGYTF. In DNA form, the CDR3 reads TGTGCCAGCAGCTTAGGAGACAGGGTTTGGTATGGCTACACCTTC.

J is TRBJ2-7 and V is TRBV19; D is perhaps TRBD1 or TRBD2 (5 bases each). The CDR3 length is 16 residues. V lost 4 bases and J lost 2, with 18 bases in between. From germline, CDR1 is LNHDA and CDR2 SQIVND (reference sequence). CDR3: CASSRTGTPGAYEQYF. The CDR3, as DNA: TGTGCCAGTAGTAGAACCGGGACCCCGGGCGCCTACGAGCAGTACTTC. The entire variable domain, with the rest obtained from reference TRBV19 and TRBJ2-7, is as follows: DGGITQSPKYLFRKEGQNVTLSCEQNLNHDAMYWYRQDPGQGLRLIYYSQIVNDFQKGDIAEGYSVSREKKESFPLTVTSAQKNPTAFYLCASSRTGTPGAYEQYFGPGTRLTVT.

This clone was seen a few times. The gene calls are TRBV7-9 and TRBJ1-1; D might be TRBD1 (6 bases). The CDR3 consists of 14 residues. The germline CDR1 and CDR2 sequences are SEHNR and FQNEAQ (reference sequence). Trimming removed 4 bases from V and 10 bases from J, with 19 bases in between. CDR3 region: CASSSAGPKGVAFF. The CDR3 bases are TGTGCCAGCAGCTCCGCGGGACCCAAGGGGGTAGCTTTCTTT.

This rearrangement joins TRBV6-1 to TRBJ2-7; D is perhaps TRBD1 (6 bases). This CDR3 contains 12 residues. Trimming stripped 8 bases from V and 3 bases from J, with 11 bases between. The V gene's germline CDR1 is MNHNS and CDR2 SASEGT. In DNA form, the CDR3 reads TGTGCCAGCGGGACATTGATCTACGAGCAGTACTTC. It is translated as CASGTLIYEQYF.

This clone has just one count. The chain combines TRBV6-5 with TRBJ2-2; D ambiguous. V lost 5 bases and J lost 5, with 12 bases in between. The CDR3 loop spans 14 amino acids. Germline values: CDR1 MNHEY, CDR2 SVGAGI. The CDR3 loop is CASSKRRGTGELFF. CDR3 sequence (DNA): TGTGCCAGCAGTAAACGCCGTGGGACCGGGGAGCTGTTTTTT.

The V and J genes are TRBV5-6 and TRBJ2-7, with D possibly being TRBD1 (6 bases). V dropped 3 bases and J dropped 6 bases, with 19 bases sitting between them. The CDR3 is 15 amino acids. CDR1 is SGHDT and CDR2 is YYEEEE in the germline V gene. The CDR3: CASSYRVRSLGEQYF. The CDR3 bases are TGTGCCAGCAGCTACAGGGTCAGGAGCTTGGGCGAGCAGTACTTC.